The 4 T cell receptor beta chains in this list originate from one sample, sequenced in a study of blood T cell repertoires in COVID-19. Profiled with immunoSEQ multiplex PCR; TCRdb holds only in-frame clones, not every one. The profile shows around 500,000 clones, approximately 83% of them singletons. The sample comprised peripheral blood. The receptors come from a human donor in a cohort sampled during active COVID-19.

The CDR3 loop reads CASTPGGWAVGYTF. Here the CDR3 DNA reads TGTGCCAGCACCCCCGGGGGATGGGCTGTTGGCTACACCTTC. The chain is built from TRBV28 and TRBJ1-2; tentative D call: TRBD1 (5 bases). V lost 7 bases and J lost 7, with 19 bases in between. Germline lookup yields CDR1 MDHEN and CDR2 SYDVKM. The CDR3 covers 14 residues.

The rearrangement uses TRBV14 and TRBJ1-1; D gene unclear. Germline CDR1 SGHDN, CDR2 FVKESK. The CDR3 sequence is 14 residues long. V dropped 2 bases and J dropped 3 bases, with 10 bases sitting between them. Here the CDR3 DNA reads TGTGCCAGCAGCCAACAACCTATTTACACTGAAGCTTTCTTT. This sequence encodes CASSQQPIYTEAFF.

The rearrangement uses TRBV6-5 and TRBJ2-5, with no clear D. From germline, CDR1 is MNHEY and CDR2 SVGAGI. Trimming cost V 0 bases and J 4 bases, with 15 bases left between them. CDR3 length: 16 residues. The CDR3 sequence: CASSYSPYGGRETQYF. The CDR3 DNA is TGTGCCAGCAGTTACTCCCCGTATGGCGGTAGAGAGACCCAGTACTTC.

This clone was counted a single time. This rearrangement joins TRBV5-4 to TRBJ2-5, with TRBD2 as a possible D gene (5 bases). Germline-derived CDR1 and CDR2 are SGHNT and YYREEE (reference sequence). The CDR3 is 15 amino acids. Deletions cut 0 bases from V and 1 base from J, with 10 bases between. The CDR3 protein is CASSLGTPFQETQYF. The CDR3 DNA reads TGTGCCAGCAGCTTGGGGACTCCTTTCCAAGAGACCCAGTACTTC.